This is a list of T cell receptor beta chains from one sample in a study of beta chain features in type 1 diabetes. Sequencing used immunoSEQ multiplex PCR; TCRdb keeps in-frame clones, though not all of them. This table holds under 250,000 clones, 12% to 15% found once. Sequenced: naive CD4+ T cells from blood. Every receptor here comes from a woman in her 40s in good health. The CDR3 runs from the conserved cysteine through the conserved F or W. D genes are given only for firm matches. A clone size is listed for some rows: how often the clone was seen (once, few, many), or a class if it is expanded.

j_gene	abundance	v_gene	d_gene	CDR3nt	CDR3aa
TRBJ1-3	once	TRBV2	-	TGTGCCAGCAGTGTCAAGGGGCCCAGCTCTGGAAACACCATATATTTT	CASSVKGPSSGNTIYF
TRBJ1-5	-	TRBV29-1	-	TGCAGCGTGAGAATTCAGGGGCGCAATCAGCCCCAACATTTT	CSVRIQGRNQPQHF
TRBJ2-7	few	TRBV6-6	-	TGTGCCAGCAGTTACGGGCTAAACCACTACGAGCAGTACTTC	CASSYGLNHYEQYF
TRBJ2-2	-	TRBV11-2	-	TGTGCCAGCGGACCGGGACAGAACACCGGGGAGCTGTTTTTT	CASGPGQNTGELFF
TRBJ1-4	few	TRBV18	-	TGTGCCAGCTCACCAAGAGGTACGGATGAAAAACTGTTTTTT	CASSPRGTDEKLFF
TRBJ2-3	few	TRBV2	TRBD2	TGTGCCAGCAGGGAAAACGGCGGGGGGCCACCGGATACGCAGTATTTT	CASRENGGGPPDTQYF
TRBJ2-7	few	TRBV12-5	-	TGTGCTAGTGGTTTGCCCTACCGTGCAGGGTCTTTAAACGAGCAGTACTTC	CASGLPYRAGSLNEQYF
TRBJ2-1	few	TRBV7-2	-	TGTGCCAGCGTGGAGACTCAATATGAGCAGTTCTTC	CASVETQYEQFF
TRBJ2-3	-	TRBV7-9	-	TGTGCCAGCAGCAAGGACAGAGTCCCAGATACGCAGTATTTT	CASSKDRVPDTQYF
TRBJ1-5	few	TRBV11-2	-	TGTGCCAGCAGCCCGGGAGGGGGGAGCAATCAGCCCCAGCATTTT	CASSPGGGSNQPQHF
TRBJ1-1	few	TRBV7-2	TRBD1	TGTGCCAGCAGCAGGGACAGGGATGCGGCTTTCTTT	CASSRDRDAAFF
TRBJ1-6	few	TRBV4-3	-	TGCGCCAGCAGCCAAGATTCCAGTTGGAGGAATTCACCCCTCCACTTT	CASSQDSSWRNSPLHF
TRBJ2-1	-	TRBV7-2	TRBD2	TGTGCCAGCAGCTTAGCACAGCGGGGGGGCATTGACTACAATGAGCAGTTCTTC	CASSLAQRGGIDYNEQFF
TRBJ1-2	-	TRBV6-5	-	TGTGCCAGCAGCTCCCGACAAACTAACTATGGCTACACCTTC	CASSSRQTNYGYTF
TRBJ1-1	-	TRBV6-5	-	TGTGCCAGCAGTTACTCTTCGACAACGCAGAACACTGAAGCTTTCTTT	CASSYSSTTQNTEAFF
TRBJ1-1	few	TRBV7-6	TRBD1	TGTGCCAGCAGCCCATTTGGGGGACAGGGGAACACTGAAGCTTTCTTT	CASSPFGGQGNTEAFF
TRBJ1-1	few	TRBV5-4	-	TGTGCCAGCAGCTCAGGGTTAGTTAACACTGAAGCTTTCTTT	CASSSGLVNTEAFF
TRBJ2-2	few	TRBV6-4	TRBD1	TGTGCCAGCAGTGACGGGGACAGACACACCGGGGAGCTGTTTTTT	CASSDGDRHTGELFF
TRBJ2-7	few	TRBV19	TRBD2	TGTGCCAGTAGTGTCGCTAGCGGGGGGACCAACGAGCAGTACTTC	CASSVASGGTNEQYF
TRBJ2-7	-	TRBV7-2	-	TGTGCCAGCAGCTTAATGGGTGGAGGCTCCTACGAGCAGTACTTC	CASSLMGGGSYEQYF
TRBJ1-4	few	TRBV6-5	-	TGTGCCAGCAGTTACGACGGGAGGAGGGTTGAAAAACTGTTTTTT	CASSYDGRRVEKLFF
TRBJ1-2	-	TRBV29-1	-	TGCAGCGTTGAAATTCCCCAGGGCCACTATGGCTACACCTTC	CSVEIPQGHYGYTF
TRBJ1-2	-	TRBV27	-	TGTGCCAGCAGTCCCGGACGGAGGGACTATGGCTACACCTTC	CASSPGRRDYGYTF
TRBJ2-1	few	TRBV6-5	-	TGTGCCAGCAGTTACGACATCCAAGGTGAGCAGTTCTTC	CASSYDIQGEQFF
TRBJ1-4	few	TRBV6-6	-	TGTGCCAGCAGCCTAGGCCTGAGTAATGAAAAACTGTTTTTT	CASSLGLSNEKLFF
TRBJ1-1	-	TRBV6-1	-	TGTGCCAGCAGTGAAGGGGGCCTTGTGCCCGAGAACACTGAAGCTTTCTTT	CASSEGGLVPENTEAFF
TRBJ2-7	-	TRBV5-1	-	TGCGCCAGCAGCTTAGGACAAGACTACGAGCAGTACTTC	CASSLGQDYEQYF
TRBJ2-2	-	TRBV29-1	TRBD2	TGCAGCGTTGGTTTACTAGCGGGCAGAGGGGAGCTGTTTTTT	CSVGLLAGRGELFF
TRBJ2-1	few	TRBV7-8	TRBD2	TGTGCCAGCAGCTTAGCGATGCGGGGGGGCGAAAATGAGCAGTTCTTC	CASSLAMRGGENEQFF
TRBJ1-4	-	TRBV15	-	TGTGCCACCAGCAGAGAGGACGGACAGTTTAATGAAAAACTGTTTTTT	CATSREDGQFNEKLFF
TRBJ2-1	few	TRBV9	-	TGTGCCAGCAGCGTAGTTGGGCTAGCAAATAATGAGCAGTTCTTC	CASSVVGLANNEQFF
TRBJ1-6	few	TRBV10-2	TRBD1	TGCGCCAGCAGTGAGTCAGGACAGGGGAATAATTCACCCCTCCACTTT	CASSESGQGNNSPLHF
TRBJ2-5	-	TRBV11-2	-	TGTGCCAGCAGCTTGGCAGGGCGGAGAGAGACCCAGTACTTC	CASSLAGRRETQYF
TRBJ2-7	few	TRBV18	-	TGTGCCAGCTCCCAAACGGAGGAGCAGTACTTC	CASSQTEEQYF
TRBJ2-3	few	TRBV7-8	TRBD2	TGTGCCAGCAGCTTTAGGGAGGGAACAGATACGCAGTATTTT	CASSFREGTDTQYF